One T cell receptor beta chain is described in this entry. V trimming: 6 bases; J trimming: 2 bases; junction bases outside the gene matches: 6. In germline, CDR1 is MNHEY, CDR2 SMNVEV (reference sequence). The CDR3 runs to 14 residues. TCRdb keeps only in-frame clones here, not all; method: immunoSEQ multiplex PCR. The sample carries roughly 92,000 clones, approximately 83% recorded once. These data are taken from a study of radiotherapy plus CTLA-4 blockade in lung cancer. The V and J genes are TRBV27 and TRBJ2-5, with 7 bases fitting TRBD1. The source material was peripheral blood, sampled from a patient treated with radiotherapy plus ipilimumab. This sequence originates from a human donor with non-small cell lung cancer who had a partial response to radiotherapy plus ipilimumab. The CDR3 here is CASRLGGWQETQYF. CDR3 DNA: TGTGCCAGCAGGCTAGGGGGCTGGCAAGAGACCCAGTACTTC.